What follows are 25 T cell receptor beta chains derived from one specimen sequenced in a study of T cells in Graves' hyperthyroidism and ophthalmopathy. Amplification of TCR beta CDR3 regions was performed using RNA transcripts as template. The TCR CDR3 first-round RT-PCR relied on the HTBI primer set. TCRdb re-called the multiplex PCR reads through MiXCR, storing one row per CDR3 protein. Of about 740,000 distinct CDR3 sequences in the sample, around 15% were seen once. The sequenced sample consisted of blood. The receptors were gathered from a woman under 30 with Graves' hyperthyroidism.

This clonotype was counted ten times or more. This chain links TRBV6-1 with TRBJ2-5, with D unclear. The CDR3 totals 15 residues. V dropped 5 bases and J dropped 0 bases, with 13 bases sitting between them. The V gene's germline CDR1 is MNHNS and CDR2 SASEGT. CDR3 region: CASSPYAADQETQYF. Here the CDR3 DNA reads TGTGCCAGCAGTCCTTACGCGGCGGACCAAGAGACCCAGTACTTC.

The rearrangement uses TRBV10-1 and TRBJ1-2, with unresolved D. V lost 3 bases to trimming and J lost 4 bases, with 9 bases between them. The CDR3 sequence is 13 residues long. Germline V lookup: CDR1 WNHNN, CDR2 SYGVQD (reference sequence). In nucleotides, the CDR3 is TGCGCCAGCAGTGACGGGATTTCCTATGGCTACACCTTC. Translation: CASSDGISYGYTF.

This clonotype was recorded at least ten times. The chain has TRBV27 and TRBJ2-7; D is ambiguous. Deletions cut 5 bases from V and 0 bases from J, with 8 bases between. The CDR3 spans 13 residues. Germline CDR1 MNHEY, CDR2 SMNVEV (reference sequence). The CDR3 reads CASSRKGSYEQYF. In DNA form, the CDR3 reads TGTGCCAGCAGTCGAAAGGGCTCCTACGAGCAGTACTTC.

This clonotype was observed a handful of times. V usage is TRBV19 and J usage is TRBJ1-5; D is unresolved. Germline V gene lookup returns CDR1 LNHDA and CDR2 SQIVND (reference sequence). The CDR3 runs 15 residues. V dropped 3 bases and J dropped 0 bases, with 9 bases sitting between them. The CDR3 sequence is CASSIRTYSNQPQHF. As DNA, the CDR3 is TGTGCCAGTAGTATCCGGACGTATAGCAATCAGCCCCAGCATTTT.

This clonotype showed up many times. The chain carries TRBV20-1 and TRBJ2-7; unclear D gene. There are 11 residues in the CDR3. Trimming pared 6 bases from V and 3 bases from J, leaving 9 bases between. CDR1 DFQATT and CDR2 SNEGSKA come from the germline V gene (reference sequence). The CDR3 loop is CSALTLYEQYF. CDR3 bases: TGCAGTGCCCTGACCCTCTACGAGCAGTACTTC.

This clonotype was observed at least ten times. This chain uses TRBV6-5 with TRBJ2-4, with 9 bases aligning to TRBD2. V was clipped by 0 bases and J by 9 bases; unmatched bases: 12. Germline loops: CDR1 MNHEY, CDR2 SVGAGI. The CDR3 extends over 17 amino acids. Written as DNA, the CDR3 is TGTGCCAGCAGTTACTCGGGGGCTAGCGGGGCTGGGGGCATTCAGTACTTC. This codes for CASSYSGASGAGGIQYF.

The V call is TRBV19, the J call TRBJ2-7, with D maybe TRBD2 (6 bases). The germline V and J ends were trimmed by 4 bases and 3 bases, with 10 bases remaining between them. There are 13 residues in the CDR3. Germline CDR1 LNHDA, CDR2 SQIVND (reference sequence). The CDR3 region has the DNA TGTGCCAGTAGTAAGCAGGGAGGCTACGAGCAGTACTTC. Translation gives CASSKQGGYEQYF.

V gene TRBV7-2 combines with J gene TRBJ1-2; the match to TRBD1 covers 7 bases. The germline V gene encodes CDR1 SGHTA and CDR2 FQGNSA. The CDR3 runs 13 residues. V was pared by 6 bases and J by 4 bases, with 5 bases of the junction left unmatched. The CDR3 spells CASSRGQFYGYTF. CDR3 sequence (DNA): TGTGCCAGCAGTAGGGGACAGTTCTATGGCTACACCTTC.

This sequence joins TRBV6-1 and TRBJ1-5; D ambiguous. This CDR3 has 15 residues. Trimming removed 8 bases from V and 0 bases from J, with 14 bases in between. Germline V gives CDR1 MNHNS, CDR2 SASEGT. CDR3 in amino acids: CASLRGSNSNQPQHF. The CDR3 region has the DNA TGTGCCAGCCTGAGAGGCAGTAATAGCAATCAGCCCCAGCATTTT.

This clonotype came up once. This sequence joins TRBV11-2 and TRBJ2-7; D is undetermined. The CDR3 is made up of 11 amino acids. Looked up from germline, CDR1 is SGHAT and CDR2 is FQNNGV. V gave up 6 bases and J gave up 6 bases, with 9 bases separating them. The DNA for the CDR3 is TGTGCCAGCAGTTTATCATGCGAGCAGTACTTC. Translating it yields CASSLSCEQYF.

This clonotype was observed at least ten times. The genes are TRBV4-1 and TRBJ1-1, with D tentatively TRBD1 (5 bases). Trimming took 1 base from V and 3 from J, leaving 12 bases between them. The CDR3 is made up of 15 amino acids. The germline gives CDR1 MGHRA, CDR2 YSYEKL. CDR3 coding DNA: TGCGCCAGCAGCCAAGGACCCACAGGCTACACTGAAGCTTTCTTT. Protein: CASSQGPTGYTEAFF.

This clonotype has a handful of counts. V is TRBV4-1 and J is TRBJ2-7; D remains unclear. Trimming left V 1 base short and J 3 bases short, with 16 bases between. The germline gives CDR1 MGHRA, CDR2 YSYEKL. The CDR3 has 16 residues. CDR3: CASSQAPGLNLYEQYF. CDR3 sequence (DNA): TGCGCCAGCAGCCAAGCTCCGGGTCTTAATCTCTACGAGCAGTACTTC.

In its sample, this clonotype was seen many times. The V and J genes are TRBV11-1 and TRBJ2-7; 10 bases map to TRBD1. Unmatched junction bases numbered 10, after V lost 5 bases and J lost 3 bases. The CDR3 loop spans 16 amino acids. Germline V lookup: CDR1 SGHAT, CDR2 FQDESV (reference sequence). The CDR3 region is CASSPDSGTGVYEQYF. Here the CDR3 DNA reads TGTGCCAGCAGCCCGGATTCCGGGACAGGGGTCTACGAGCAGTACTTC.

The chain is built from TRBV10-3 and TRBJ1-1, with unresolved D. Trimming removed 7 bases at V and 1 base at J, with 7 bases between. The CDR3 is 12 amino acids. From germline, CDR1 is ENHRY and CDR2 SYGVKD. The CDR3 spells CAIKEGNTEAFF. The CDR3 DNA reads TGTGCCATCAAGGAGGGGAACACTGAAGCTTTCTTT.

This clonotype was detected ten times or more. This chain joins TRBV6-2 or TRBV6-3 and TRBJ1-5; D remains ambiguous. The CDR3 is 15 amino acids. Germline V gives CDR1 MNHEY, CDR2 SVGEGT. V was pared by 11 bases and J by 2 bases, with 19 bases between. The CDR3 is CAVKSAESGNQPQHF. CDR3 bases: TGTGCCGTCAAATCGGCAGAATCCGGCAATCAGCCCCAGCATTTT.

This clonotype was counted at least ten times. This chain links TRBV7-3 with TRBJ2-4, with 7 bases identical to TRBD1. The CDR3 totals 19 residues. Germline CDR1 reads SGHTA; CDR2 reads FQGTGA. V gave up 5 bases and J gave up 0 bases; unmatched junction bases: 16. DNA of the CDR3: TGTGCCAGCAGCGAGACAGGGACGGCTGCTAATATAGCCAAAAACATTCAGTACTTC. Its translation is CASSETGTAANIAKNIQYF.

The genes are TRBV7-3 and TRBJ2-3; 7 nucleotides align to TRBD2. CDR1 is SGHTA and CDR2 is FQGTGA in the germline V gene. CDR3 length: 15 amino acids. J lost 5 bases, V lost 3 bases, and 8 bases had no gene match. This CDR3 is CASSFFGVAGDTQYF. The CDR3 DNA reads TGTGCCAGCAGCTTTTTCGGGGTAGCGGGAGATACGCAGTATTTT.

This clonotype was detected ten times or more. The rearrangement joins TRBV7-2 to TRBJ1-1, with D tentatively TRBD1 (6 bases). V dropped 3 bases and J dropped 4 bases, with 15 bases sitting between them. CDR3 size: 15 residues. Per the germline V gene, CDR1 is SGHTA and CDR2 is FQGNSA. In DNA form, the CDR3 reads TGTGCCAGCAGCTTCACGCCGGGGGCCCCCACTGAAGCTTTCTTT. Protein: CASSFTPGAPTEAFF.

This clonotype was counted many times. V usage is TRBV20-1 and J usage is TRBJ2-7; 7 positions agree with TRBD1. Germline CDR1 is DFQATT and CDR2 is SNEGSKA (reference sequence). The CDR3 totals 17 residues. With 0 bases clipped from V and 2 bases from J, the junction kept 13 bases outside the gene matches. CDR3 DNA: TGCAGTGCTAGAGACCCCTCCCCCGACAGGGAAGCCTACGAGCAGTACTTC. It yields the protein CSARDPSPDREAYEQYF.

This clonotype appeared many times. The rearrangement joins TRBV3-1 to TRBJ1-1, with D unresolved. The V gene's germline CDR1 is LGHDT and CDR2 YNNKEL (reference sequence). The V and J ends lost 0 bases and 5 bases respectively, with 16 bases between them. This CDR3 contains 16 residues. CDR3 protein: CASSQESGKTGTEAFF. The CDR3 DNA is TGTGCCAGCAGCCAAGAGTCCGGGAAAACGGGGACTGAAGCTTTCTTT.

This clonotype appeared many times. The chain couples TRBV28 to TRBJ2-5, with no clear D. Trimming pared 6 bases from V and 4 bases from J, leaving 15 bases between. The germline V gene encodes CDR1 MDHEN and CDR2 SYDVKM. This CDR3 region has 14 residues. The CDR3 nucleotides read TGTGCCAGCAGGTATTCAGGATCTGGAGAGACCCAGTACTTC. Translated: CASRYSGSGETQYF.

This clonotype was seen repeatedly, ten times or more. This sequence joins TRBV27 and TRBJ1-2, with a possible D match to TRBD1 (6 bases). The V end lost 3 bases, the J end lost 3 bases, and 14 bases lay between the germline ends. Germline V gene sequence: CDR1 MNHEY, CDR2 SMNVEV (reference sequence). The CDR3 runs to 15 residues. The CDR3 loop is CASSLKAGVYYGYTF. The CDR3, as DNA: TGTGCCAGCAGTTTGAAGGCAGGGGTATACTATGGCTACACCTTC.

The V and J genes are TRBV5-5 and TRBJ2-1, with TRBD1 matching over 10 bases. The germline CDR1 and CDR2 sequences are SGHKS and YYEKEE (reference sequence). This CDR3 comprises 17 residues. The junction had 16 bases not matched to a gene; V was cut back by 4 bases and J by 9 bases. The CDR3 region is CASSMELWGQGMSEQFF. CDR3 nucleotide sequence: TGTGCCAGCAGCATGGAGCTCTGGGGACAGGGGATGAGTGAGCAGTTCTTC.

This clonotype was seen more than once but under ten times. V gene TRBV30 combines with J gene TRBJ2-7; perhaps TRBD1 as D (5 bases). Germline lookup yields CDR1 GTSNPN and CDR2 SVGIG (reference sequence). V shed 2 bases and J shed 4 bases, with 9 bases lying between them. CDR3 length equals 12 residues. For the CDR3, the DNA is TGTGCCTGGAGTCAGGGTTCGTACGAGCAGTACTTC. It specifies CAWSQGSYEQYF.

In its sample, this clonotype was seen a few times. This may be a read error, as it is one base from a much larger clone. The chain joins TRBV11-2 to TRBJ2-1; the D is unclear. There are 15 residues in the CDR3. CDR1 SGHAT and CDR2 FQNNGV come from the germline V gene. The CDR3 nucleotides read TGTGCCAGCAGCTTATACGGCCAGTTTTACAGTGAGCAGTTCTTC. It is translated as CASSLYGQFYSEQFF. Looking up the rest from reference TRBV11-2 and TRBJ2-1 gives the full variable domain: EAGVAQSPRYKIIEKRQSVAFWCNPISGHATLYWYQQILGQGPKLLIQFQNNGVVDDSQLPKDRFSAERLKGVDSTLKIQPAKLEDSAVYLCASSLYGQFYSEQFFGPGTRLTVL.